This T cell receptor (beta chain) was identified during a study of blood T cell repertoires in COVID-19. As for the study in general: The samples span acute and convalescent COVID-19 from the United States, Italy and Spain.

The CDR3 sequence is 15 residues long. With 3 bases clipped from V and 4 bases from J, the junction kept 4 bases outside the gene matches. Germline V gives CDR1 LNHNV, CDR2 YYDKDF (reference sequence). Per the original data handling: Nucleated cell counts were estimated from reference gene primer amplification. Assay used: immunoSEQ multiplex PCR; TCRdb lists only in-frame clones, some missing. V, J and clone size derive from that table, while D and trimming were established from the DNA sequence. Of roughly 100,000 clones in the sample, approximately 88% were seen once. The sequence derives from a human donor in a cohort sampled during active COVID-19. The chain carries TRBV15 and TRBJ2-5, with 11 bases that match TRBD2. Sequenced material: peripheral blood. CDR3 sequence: CATSRGLAGGETQYF. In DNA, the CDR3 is TGTGCCACCAGCAGGGGGCTAGCGGGGGGAGAGACCCAGTACTTC.